A selection of T cell receptor beta chains follows, all from one sample in a study of cytomegalovirus exposure and HLA in healthy donors. Here immunoSEQ multiplex PCR was the method, and the copy in TCRdb shows in-frame clones only, minus some. The sample lists approximately 110,000 clones; around 80% were seen once. Material: PBMCs. These receptor sequences come from a man between 50 and 59 years old in good health and CMV-seronegative. CDR3s include the opening cysteine and the closing phenylalanine or tryptophan. Each record gives: J gene, V gene, D gene, clone size, CDR3 DNA, CDR3 protein. The D gene is left open where the match is weak. Only part of the rows carry a size: once, few, many, or a class if the clone is expanded.

J gene: TRBJ2-3; V gene: TRBV5-1; D gene: .; clone size: once; CDR3 DNA: TGCGCCAGCAGCTTGGGGCAGATCACAGATACGCAGTATTTT; CDR3 protein: CASSLGQITDTQYF
J gene: TRBJ2-2; V gene: TRBV7-2; D gene: .; clone size: .; CDR3 DNA: TGTGCCAGCTGCCCTCGGACAGTAGATACCGGGGAGCTGTTTTTT; CDR3 protein: CASCPRTVDTGELFF
J gene: TRBJ2-1; V gene: TRBV6-1; D gene: .; clone size: once; CDR3 DNA: TGTGCCAGCAGGATTGACAGGCAGCAGTTCTTC; CDR3 protein: CASRIDRQQFF
J gene: TRBJ1-6; V gene: TRBV10-1; D gene: TRBD1; clone size: .; CDR3 DNA: TGCGCCAGCAACCCGGGACAGAGTTCACCCCTCCACTTT; CDR3 protein: CASNPGQSSPLHF
J gene: TRBJ1-1; V gene: TRBV7-3; D gene: TRBD1; clone size: .; CDR3 DNA: TGTGCCAGCAGCGAAACGACAGGGATAGCTTTCTTT; CDR3 protein: CASSETTGIAFF
J gene: TRBJ2-5; V gene: TRBV10-3; D gene: .; clone size: .; CDR3 DNA: TGTGCCATCAGTACCGACAGTCGAGAGACCCAGTACTTC; CDR3 protein: CAISTDSRETQYF
J gene: TRBJ2-3; V gene: TRBV15; D gene: TRBD2; clone size: once; CDR3 DNA: TGTGCCACCAGCAGAGACTACGGCGGGGGGGCCTTGGATACGCAGTATTTT; CDR3 protein: CATSRDYGGGALDTQYF
J gene: TRBJ1-1; V gene: TRBV6-4; D gene: .; clone size: few; CDR3 DNA: TGTGCCAGCAGCCTTAACTCCAACACTGAAGCTTTCTTT; CDR3 protein: CASSLNSNTEAFF
J gene: TRBJ1-1; V gene: TRBV5-4; D gene: .; clone size: .; CDR3 DNA: TGTGCCAGCAGCTTGGGACAGGACCACACTGAAGCTTTCTTT; CDR3 protein: CASSLGQDHTEAFF
J gene: TRBJ2-3; V gene: TRBV28; D gene: .; clone size: .; CDR3 DNA: TGTGCCAGCAGGCAAATCAGGGGAGGGGAAACAGATACGCAGTATTTT; CDR3 protein: CASRQIRGGETDTQYF
J gene: TRBJ1-1; V gene: TRBV6-6; D gene: TRBD1; clone size: .; CDR3 DNA: TGTGCCAGCAGTTACTGGCAGGGGGACACTGAAGCTTTCTTT; CDR3 protein: CASSYWQGDTEAFF
J gene: TRBJ1-6; V gene: TRBV2; D gene: .; clone size: .; CDR3 DNA: TGTGCCAGCAGTGAAAGGTGGACTCCTCTCCACTTT; CDR3 protein: CASSERWTPLHF
J gene: TRBJ1-1; V gene: TRBV7-9; D gene: .; clone size: .; CDR3 DNA: TGTGCCAGCAGCTTAGCCGTGTTGGGGAGGTCGGATGCTTTCTTT; CDR3 protein: CASSLAVLGRSDAFF
J gene: TRBJ2-1; V gene: TRBV5-4; D gene: TRBD2; clone size: .; CDR3 DNA: TGTGCCAGCAGCTTGCCGCGGGGGTCTGCCTACAATGAGCAGTTCTTC; CDR3 protein: CASSLPRGSAYNEQFF
J gene: TRBJ2-7; V gene: TRBV10-1; D gene: TRBD2; clone size: .; CDR3 DNA: TGCGCCAGCAGTGGGGGGGTAGGGAGGGCTTCCTACGAGCAGTACTTC; CDR3 protein: CASSGGVGRASYEQYF
J gene: TRBJ2-2; V gene: TRBV27; D gene: TRBD2; clone size: .; CDR3 DNA: TGTGCCAGCGGGACTAGCGGGATACCACCGGCGGAGCTGTTTTTT; CDR3 protein: CASGTSGIPPAELFF
J gene: TRBJ2-5; V gene: TRBV19; D gene: TRBD2; clone size: .; CDR3 DNA: TGTGCCACCTCGACTAGCGGGGGCCCCCAAGAGACCCAGTACTTC; CDR3 protein: CATSTSGGPQETQYF
J gene: TRBJ1-2; V gene: TRBV4-1; D gene: .; clone size: few; CDR3 DNA: TGCGCCAGCAGCCCCACAGGGTTAGGGGGTGGCTACACCTTC; CDR3 protein: CASSPTGLGGGYTF
J gene: TRBJ1-2; V gene: TRBV9; D gene: .; clone size: .; CDR3 DNA: TGTGCCAGCAGCGCGAGGGTCTTAAGCTCCCTCTATGGCTACACCTTC; CDR3 protein: CASSARVLSSLYGYTF
J gene: TRBJ2-1; V gene: TRBV2; D gene: .; clone size: .; CDR3 DNA: TGTGCCAGCAGTGATCCTTCGGTTAGGGGCTACAATGAGCAGTTCTTC; CDR3 protein: CASSDPSVRGYNEQFF
J gene: TRBJ1-1; V gene: TRBV9; D gene: .; clone size: .; CDR3 DNA: TGTGCCAGCAGCGCCCTCTGGACGGCGGGGCGGACTGAAGCTTTCTTT; CDR3 protein: CASSALWTAGRTEAFF
J gene: TRBJ1-2; V gene: TRBV4-3; D gene: TRBD1; clone size: once; CDR3 DNA: TGCGCCAGCAGGGTCGTAGGACAGGGAAACTATGGCTACACCTTC; CDR3 protein: CASRVVGQGNYGYTF
J gene: TRBJ1-2; V gene: TRBV6-4; D gene: .; clone size: .; CDR3 DNA: TGTGCCAGCAGTGACCCGGTGAACTATGGCTACACCTTC; CDR3 protein: CASSDPVNYGYTF
J gene: TRBJ2-7; V gene: TRBV6-4; D gene: TRBD2; clone size: .; CDR3 DNA: TGTGCCACCAAAGGGGGAGCGGGGGTAAACTCCTACGAGCAGTACTTC; CDR3 protein: CATKGGAGVNSYEQYF
J gene: TRBJ1-1; V gene: TRBV11-2; D gene: .; clone size: .; CDR3 DNA: TGTGCCAGCAGCCAGCAGGGGAACACTGAAGCTTTCTTT; CDR3 protein: CASSQQGNTEAFF
J gene: TRBJ1-3; V gene: TRBV4-1; D gene: TRBD1; clone size: .; CDR3 DNA: TGCGCCAGCAGCAAGGGACAGGGGGCGAAGGGGGGAAACACCATATATTTT; CDR3 protein: CASSKGQGAKGGNTIYF
J gene: TRBJ2-5; V gene: TRBV7-8; D gene: TRBD1; clone size: .; CDR3 DNA: TGTGCCAGCAGCTTCCCCGGGACAGGGTCCGCGGTAGAGACCCAGTACTTC; CDR3 protein: CASSFPGTGSAVETQYF
J gene: TRBJ1-6; V gene: TRBV11-2; D gene: .; clone size: few; CDR3 DNA: TGTGCCAGCAGCTTACAGGTTCGGAGGGGTGGCTCACCCCTCCACTTT; CDR3 protein: CASSLQVRRGGSPLHF
J gene: TRBJ2-2; V gene: TRBV7-7; D gene: .; clone size: few; CDR3 DNA: TGTGCCAGCAGCCAGAACCGGAACACCGGGGAGCTGTTTTTT; CDR3 protein: CASSQNRNTGELFF
J gene: TRBJ1-6; V gene: TRBV6-6; D gene: TRBD1; clone size: .; CDR3 DNA: TGTGCCAGCAGTTACTCGAGGGACAGGTATTCACCCCTCCACTTT; CDR3 protein: CASSYSRDRYSPLHF
J gene: TRBJ1-1; V gene: TRBV6-5; D gene: .; clone size: .; CDR3 DNA: TGTGCCAGCAGCAGGGTCTTGTCTGTGAACACTGAAGCTTTCTTT; CDR3 protein: CASSRVLSVNTEAFF
J gene: TRBJ2-5; V gene: TRBV10-3; D gene: .; clone size: .; CDR3 DNA: TGTGCCATCAGTGGCCAGACTAGTGAGCAAGAGACCCAGTACTTC; CDR3 protein: CAISGQTSEQETQYF
J gene: TRBJ1-2; V gene: TRBV7-2; D gene: .; clone size: .; CDR3 DNA: TGTGCCAGCAGCTTAATCGGCGGAGGCCCGGCTAACTATGGCTACACCTTC; CDR3 protein: CASSLIGGGPANYGYTF
J gene: TRBJ2-3; V gene: TRBV7-6; D gene: TRBD2; clone size: .; CDR3 DNA: TGTGCCAGCAGCCCCCGGGGGGGCGGGGGAACAACAACTAGCACAGATACGCAGTATTTT; CDR3 protein: CASSPRGGGGTTTSTDTQYF
J gene: TRBJ2-1; V gene: TRBV11-3; D gene: TRBD1; clone size: few; CDR3 DNA: TGTGCCAGCAGCTTAAACAGGGGGCTTTACAATGAGCAGTTCTTC; CDR3 protein: CASSLNRGLYNEQFF
J gene: TRBJ2-1; V gene: TRBV5-4; D gene: TRBD2; clone size: .; CDR3 DNA: TGTGCCAGCAGCCCTGGGGTAGCGGGGTATAATGAGCAGTTCTTC; CDR3 protein: CASSPGVAGYNEQFF
J gene: TRBJ1-5; V gene: TRBV28; D gene: .; clone size: .; CDR3 DNA: TGTGCCAGCAGCTCCCCGGGACAATATAGCAATCAGCCCCAGCATTTT; CDR3 protein: CASSSPGQYSNQPQHF
J gene: TRBJ2-7; V gene: TRBV6-1; D gene: TRBD1; clone size: few; CDR3 DNA: TGTGCCAGCGGGTTGGCAGGGGGCTCCTACGAGCAGTACTTC; CDR3 protein: CASGLAGGSYEQYF
J gene: TRBJ2-3; V gene: TRBV30; D gene: TRBD2; clone size: .; CDR3 DNA: TGTGCCTCCACAGTCTGGCGGGGGAGTTTGGATACGCAGTATTTT; CDR3 protein: CASTVWRGSLDTQYF
J gene: TRBJ1-2; V gene: TRBV28; D gene: .; clone size: few; CDR3 DNA: TGTGCCAGCACTCGCGGCTATGGCTACACCTTC; CDR3 protein: CASTRGYGYTF
J gene: TRBJ1-2; V gene: TRBV6-1; D gene: TRBD1; clone size: .; CDR3 DNA: TGTGCCAGCAGTGAAGATGGGACAGGGGTTTATGGCTACACCTTC; CDR3 protein: CASSEDGTGVYGYTF
J gene: TRBJ2-5; V gene: TRBV7-9; D gene: .; clone size: .; CDR3 DNA: TGTGCCAGCAGCTTTTTCAGGGGAGTAGGGCAAGAGACCCAGTACTTC; CDR3 protein: CASSFFRGVGQETQYF
J gene: TRBJ1-1; V gene: TRBV19; D gene: .; clone size: .; CDR3 DNA: TGTGCCAGTCACTATTCGGGGGGGCCGGACACTGAAGCTTTCTTT; CDR3 protein: CASHYSGGPDTEAFF
J gene: TRBJ2-2; V gene: TRBV4-1; D gene: TRBD1; clone size: .; CDR3 DNA: TGCGCCAGCAGCCAAGTGGGACAGGGGGCCTCCGGGGAGCTGTTTTTT; CDR3 protein: CASSQVGQGASGELFF
J gene: TRBJ2-2; V gene: TRBV7-3; D gene: TRBD2; clone size: .; CDR3 DNA: TGTGCCAGCAGTTCTAGCGGGGGTCACACCGGGGAGCTGTTTTTT; CDR3 protein: CASSSSGGHTGELFF
J gene: TRBJ2-5; V gene: TRBV29-1; D gene: TRBD1; clone size: .; CDR3 DNA: TGCAGCGTTGAGACAGGGACGAAGACCCAGTACTTC; CDR3 protein: CSVETGTKTQYF
J gene: TRBJ2-3; V gene: TRBV29-1; D gene: TRBD2; clone size: .; CDR3 DNA: TGCAGCGTTCTCCTAGCGGGGGTCACAGATACGCAGTATTTT; CDR3 protein: CSVLLAGVTDTQYF
J gene: TRBJ1-2; V gene: TRBV28; D gene: .; clone size: .; CDR3 DNA: TGTGCCAGCAGTCTTACCCGGACAGCAGGCTACACCTTC; CDR3 protein: CASSLTRTAGYTF
J gene: TRBJ1-1; V gene: TRBV19; D gene: .; clone size: .; CDR3 DNA: TGTGCCAGTAAAGGGCTGGGGGGCACTGAAGCTTTCTTT; CDR3 protein: CASKGLGGTEAFF
J gene: TRBJ2-2; V gene: TRBV19; D gene: .; clone size: once; CDR3 DNA: TGTGCCAGTACCACATGGGGGGAAACCGGGGAGCTGTTTTTT; CDR3 protein: CASTTWGETGELFF
J gene: TRBJ2-7; V gene: TRBV6-5; D gene: .; clone size: .; CDR3 DNA: TGTGCCAGCAGTCCCCCCCGGGGGAGCTCCTACGAGCAGTACTTC; CDR3 protein: CASSPPRGSSYEQYF
J gene: TRBJ2-2; V gene: TRBV5-1; D gene: .; clone size: .; CDR3 DNA: TGCGCCAGCAGCTTGGAAACAACGAACACCGGGGAGCTGTTTTTT; CDR3 protein: CASSLETTNTGELFF